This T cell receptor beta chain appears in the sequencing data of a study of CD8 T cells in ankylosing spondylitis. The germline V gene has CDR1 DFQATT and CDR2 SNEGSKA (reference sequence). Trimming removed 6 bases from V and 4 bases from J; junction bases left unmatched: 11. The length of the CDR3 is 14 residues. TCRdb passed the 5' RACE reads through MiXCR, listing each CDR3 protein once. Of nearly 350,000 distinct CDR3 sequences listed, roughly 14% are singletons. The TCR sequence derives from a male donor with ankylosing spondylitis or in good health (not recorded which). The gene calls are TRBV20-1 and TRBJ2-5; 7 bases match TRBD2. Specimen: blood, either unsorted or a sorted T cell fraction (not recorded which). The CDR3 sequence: CSALAGPEGETQYF. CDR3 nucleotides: TGCAGTGCCTTAGCGGGTCCCGAAGGAGAGACCCAGTACTTC.